These 3 T cell receptor beta chains share one sample of origin, sequenced in a study of blood T cell repertoires in COVID-19 (dated by TCRdb to the early 2020s). Preparation of the library involved the immunoSEQ multiplex PCR assay. TCRdb's version of the immuneACCESS table is confined to in-frame rearrangements and falls short of the full clone set. An unresolved V gene accounts for under half of the shortfall where checked; the remainder is of unknown origin. Here the sample has 60,000 to 70,000 clones; roughly three quarters occur a single time. The ten largest clonotypes hold 5.5% of the sample. Sequenced input: peripheral blood. Receptors were obtained from a woman between 70 and 85 years old with acute or convalescent COVID-19.

J is TRBJ2-1 and V is TRBV9; 10 bases agree with TRBD2. This CDR3 has 14 residues. Trimming cost V 4 bases and J 8 bases; bases outside gene matches: 6. CDR1 is SGDLS and CDR2 is YYNGEE in the germline V gene. CDR3 in DNA: TGTGCCAGCAGCCCAGGGACTAGCGAGTATGAGCAGTTCTTC. It yields the protein CASSPGTSEYEQFF.

This rearrangement joins TRBV7-9 to TRBJ1-2; no definite D call. Trimming shortened V by 3 bases and J by 6 bases, and 8 bases separated the two germline ends. Germline CDR1 and CDR2: SEHNR and FQNEAQ (reference sequence). This CDR3 region has 12 residues. The CDR3 nucleotides are TGTGCCAGCAGCTTTAAAGTAGATGGCTACACCTTC. It yields the protein CASSFKVDGYTF.

The count of this clone is one. The chain carries TRBV28 and TRBJ2-4, with D tentatively TRBD2 (5 bases). The CDR3 runs 15 residues. In germline, CDR1 is MDHEN, CDR2 SYDVKM. The V and J ends lost 3 bases and 3 bases respectively, with 12 bases between them. The CDR3 loop reads CASSFRGFGKNIQYF. CDR3 sequence (DNA): TGTGCCAGCAGTTTCAGAGGGTTCGGCAAAAACATTCAGTACTTC.